Listed below are T cell receptor beta chains from one sample, sequenced in a study of blood T cell repertoires in COVID-19. Some clones are missing from TCRdb's copy, which holds only in-frame ones; the method was immunoSEQ multiplex PCR. The repertoire holds about 190,000 clones, with about 88% as singletons. The sequencing sample was made of peripheral blood. The receptors were gathered from a man under 40 with acute or convalescent COVID-19. Each CDR3 is given with its conserved first and last residue. A D gene is named only where the DNA matches it firmly. Part of the rows lack a size; the others show once, few, many or a class for expanded clones.

cdr3_nt,cdr3_aa,v_call,d_call,clone_size,j_call
TGCGCCAGCAGCGGACTGGCGGGAGAAAGCGATACGCAGTATTTT,CASSGLAGESDTQYF,TRBV5-1,TRBD2,-,TRBJ2-3
TGTGCCAGCAATCAAGCGGGAGGGTTCGAGACCCAGTACTTC,CASNQAGGFETQYF,TRBV27,TRBD2,once,TRBJ2-5
TGTGCCAGCAGTTTGCAGGACACCGGGGAGCTGTTTTTT,CASSLQDTGELFF,TRBV12-3/TRBV12-4,-,-,TRBJ2-2
TGTGCCAGCAGCCACCAGTCGAACACTGAAGCTTTCTTT,CASSHQSNTEAFF,TRBV3-1/TRBV3-2,-,-,TRBJ1-1
TGTGCCAGCAGCCCAGGGGTTTCAGGTGGAAACACCATATATTTT,CASSPGVSGGNTIYF,TRBV6-5,-,once,TRBJ1-3
TGTGCCAGCAGCGATGATGGTGGAGCCGACGAAAAACTGTTTTTT,CASSDDGGADEKLFF,TRBV7-2,-,-,TRBJ1-4
TGCGCCAGCAGGACTAGCGGGAGATTGTCGGATACGCAGTATTTT,CASRTSGRLSDTQYF,TRBV5-1,TRBD2,-,TRBJ2-3
TGTGCCAGCCGTTTCGCGACAGGGTCCTATAATTCACCCCTCCACTTT,CASRFATGSYNSPLHF,TRBV28,TRBD1,-,TRBJ1-6
TGTGCCAGTACCATAGGACAGGGTAGGACCCTCGGAAACACCATATATTTT,CASTIGQGRTLGNTIYF,TRBV19,TRBD1,-,TRBJ1-3
TGTGCCAGCAGCGGCCCCGGGACAGGGACAGATACGCAGTATTTT,CASSGPGTGTDTQYF,TRBV19,TRBD1,-,TRBJ2-3
TGTGCCAGCAGCCCGTCCCCGGGACAGGCAAATTCACCCCTCCACTTT,CASSPSPGQANSPLHF,TRBV3-1/TRBV3-2,TRBD1,-,TRBJ1-6
TGTGCCAGCAGCCATTTCGGAGGCAATTCACCCCTCCACTTT,CASSHFGGNSPLHF,TRBV3-1/TRBV3-2,-,-,TRBJ1-6
TGTGCCACTATTCTAGGGGGAAACACTGAAGCTTTCTTT,CATILGGNTEAFF,TRBV28,-,-,TRBJ1-1
TGTGCCAGTCCCAGCGGGAGGGCGCCCAATGAGCAGTTCTTC,CASPSGRAPNEQFF,TRBV6-4,TRBD2,-,TRBJ2-1
TGTGCCAGCAGCTTTCTCGCGCATAGCGGGGCGATTACCTACGAGCAGTACTTC,CASSFLAHSGAITYEQYF,TRBV11-2,TRBD2,-,TRBJ2-7
TGCGCCAGCAGCTTGGATGTCGGGAGGGTGGAGACCCAGTACTTC,CASSLDVGRVETQYF,TRBV5-1,TRBD2,-,TRBJ2-5
TGTGCCAGCAGCTTGAGACGGGGGCAAGAGACCCAGTACTTC,CASSLRRGQETQYF,TRBV5-4,-,-,TRBJ2-5
TGTGCCACTCAAGGGTCATTCGGGAAAGAGACCCAGTACTTC,CATQGSFGKETQYF,TRBV6-5,-,-,TRBJ2-5
TGTGCCACCAGCCCGCGGACTAGCGCCTACAATGAGCAGTTCTTC,CATSPRTSAYNEQFF,TRBV15,TRBD2,-,TRBJ2-1
TGTGCCGGGGGAGGGAGGGCTGAAGCTTTCTTT,CAGGGRAEAFF,TRBV28,-,-,TRBJ1-1
TGTGCCAGCAGCTTAGGTAAACTAGCAAGGACCGGGGAGCTGTTTTTT,CASSLGKLARTGELFF,TRBV5-4,-,-,TRBJ2-2
TGTGCCAGCAGTTTACTGCGGATGGGGGGTGAGCAGTTCTTC,CASSLLRMGGEQFF,TRBV28,-,-,TRBJ2-1
TGTGCCAGTAGTATCTATGGCAGGGCCCGAAGCAATCAGCCCCAGCATTTT,CASSIYGRARSNQPQHF,TRBV19,-,-,TRBJ1-5
TGTGCCAGCAGTTTACGGTCGAACACGCAGTATTTT,CASSLRSNTQYF,TRBV12-3/TRBV12-4,-,-,TRBJ2-3